A single sample gave rise to the 2 T cell receptor beta chains below, sequenced in a study of cytomegalovirus exposure and HLA in healthy donors. PCR employed 60 Vbeta and 13 Jbeta primers. The data were produced by immunoSEQ multiplex PCR, yet TCRdb's version contains in-frame clones alone and is incomplete. This repertoire shows 140,000 to 150,000 clones, 77% found once; its top ten account for roughly 4.3%. The source material was PBMCs. The receptors come from a male donor in good health and CMV-seronegative.

This chain connects TRBV19 to TRBJ2-7, with D maybe TRBD2 (6 bases). V lost 5 bases and J 1 base, leaving 18 bases between the germline ends. The CDR3 runs to 16 residues. Germline V gives CDR1 LNHDA, CDR2 SQIVND (reference sequence). The CDR3 DNA reads TGTGCCAGTAGTCTCCAAGGACTACCCAATTCCTACGAGCAGTACTTC. It yields the protein CASSLQGLPNSYEQYF.

The rearrangement joins TRBV11-2 to TRBJ2-5; 8 bases fit TRBD1. Germline V gene lookup returns CDR1 SGHAT and CDR2 FQNNGV. V dropped 1 base and J dropped 2; count of bases not matched to a gene: 3. The CDR3 runs 15 residues. The CDR3, as DNA: TGTGCCAGCAGCTTAGTAGGACAGGGTCAAGAGACCCAGTACTTC. As protein: CASSLVGQGQETQYF.